The T cell receptor (beta chain) described here comes from a study of CD8+ T cells in alopecia areata. Study overall: Treated patients swallowed 5 to 10 mg of oral tofacitinib twice daily. General study findings and limits: Normal skin's resident alphabeta T cells are also sequenced in scalp samples.

V lost 1 base to trimming and J lost 6 bases, with 13 bases between them. Germline CDR1 GTSNPN, CDR2 SVGIG (reference sequence). CDR3 length: 14 residues. Reverse transcribed after extraction, RNA yielded cDNA as the sequencing template. TCRdb keeps only in-frame clones here, not all; method: immunoSEQ multiplex PCR. The table includes more than 90,000 clones, approximately 38% detected once. Comments on this clone: Its antigen is undetermined.

This TCR was recovered from a human donor with alopecia areata. The sequenced material came from CD4+ T cells sorted from blood. The chain employs TRBV30 and TRBJ1-5, with D perhaps TRBD1 (6 bases). CDR3 nucleotide sequence: TGTGCCTGGAGTGGGGGGGCCCTCTCTCAGCCCCAGCATTTT. Translating it yields CAWSGGALSQPQHF. Full variable domain (remainder filled in from reference TRBV30 and TRBJ1-5): SQTIHQWPATLVQPVGSPLSLECTVEGTSNPNLYWYRQAAGRGLQLLFYSVGIGQISSEVPQNLSASRPQDRQFILSSKKLLLSDSGFYLCAWSGGALSQPQHFGDGTRLSIL.